This T cell receptor (beta chain) was retrieved from a study of blood T cell repertoires in COVID-19 (dated by TCRdb to 2020 to 2021). Describing the broader study: Samples covering the acute and convalescent phases of COVID-19 were provided by collaborators in the United States, Italy and Spain. Where HLA class I and class II types were available, the types were taken from metadata supplied by the sample provider, not from assay-based typing. The samples were drawn from the first 160 participants of the ongoing ImmuneRACE study and from 950 to 1,500 subjects provided by 6 global collaborators. The prospective study material was composed of cDNA or gDNA derived from T cells, B-cell-depleted T cells, or PBMCs. Subjects who had been exposed to COVID-19, were actively infected with it, or had recovered from it provided the deeply sampled blood TCRbeta repertoires that made up the dataset. A freely available public database, intended as a resource for researchers studying the immune response to SARS-CoV-2, is where the repertoires were released. The sample metadata nearly always contained a de-identified subject ID, COVID-19 status, age in years and sex. The investigation overall reported the following: Clinical and demographic metadata were provided uncurated, with the amount varying by source and participant.

The immunoSEQ Assay, a bias-controlled multiplex PCR, was used to amplify TCRbeta CDR3 regions from genomic DNA. In the authors' own workflow: The number of nucleated cells in each sample was estimated by amplification of reference gene primers within the assay. To quantify the absolute abundance of each unique TCRbeta CDR3 rearrangement, sequence reads were collapsed and filtered. For each sample, productive Simpson clonality was calculated by taking the square root of Simpson's diversity index across productive rearrangements. The table comes from immuneACCESS by way of TCRdb, which keeps in-frame sequences with V and J called. Part of the clones is missing from these tables; in studies checked, under half for an unresolved V gene and the rest for unknown reasons. V and J calls and clone size come straight from that table; D and trimming were deduced from the DNA. This sample has 240,000 or so clones in its table, and about nine tenths of those were observed once. The ten largest clonotypes hold just over 7% of the sample.

A second Seattle source provided samples from volunteer blood donors who had recovered from COVID-19. Collaborating institutions collected whole blood in K2EDTA tubes following their own protocols. For TCRbeta analysis, collaborator samples were shipped as frozen whole blood, as isolated PBMCs, or as DNA extracted from either sample type. Details on this clone: The specificity of this receptor is unknown. There are no base qualities to consult, and no much larger clone falls within one base.

CDR1 and CDR2 were assigned from the germline V gene as SGDLS and YYNGEE. A distance of 7 bases separates the germline ends of V and J, which lose 1 base and 0 bases respectively. Spanning cysteine to phenylalanine, the CDR3 consists of 15 amino acids. The only DNA kept is the CDR3, 45 bases in frame from the first base. Sample: peripheral blood. The source of this sequence is a man between 60 and 75 years old who had recovered from COVID-19. The chain is made from TRBV9 and TRBJ1-4; the D gene assignment is ambiguous. This receptor has the CDR3 CASSVSGATNEKLFF. Here is the DNA: TGTGCCAGCAGCGTATCGGGTGCAACTAATGAAAAACTGTTTTTT. When the CDR3 is completed using the reference TRBV9 and TRBJ1-4 genes on either side, the full variable domain is DSGVTQTPKHLITATGQRVTLRCSPRSGDLSVYWYQQSLDQGLQFLIQYYNGEERAKGNILERFSAQQFPDLHSELNLSSLELGDSALYFCASSVSGATNEKLFFGSGTQLSVL.